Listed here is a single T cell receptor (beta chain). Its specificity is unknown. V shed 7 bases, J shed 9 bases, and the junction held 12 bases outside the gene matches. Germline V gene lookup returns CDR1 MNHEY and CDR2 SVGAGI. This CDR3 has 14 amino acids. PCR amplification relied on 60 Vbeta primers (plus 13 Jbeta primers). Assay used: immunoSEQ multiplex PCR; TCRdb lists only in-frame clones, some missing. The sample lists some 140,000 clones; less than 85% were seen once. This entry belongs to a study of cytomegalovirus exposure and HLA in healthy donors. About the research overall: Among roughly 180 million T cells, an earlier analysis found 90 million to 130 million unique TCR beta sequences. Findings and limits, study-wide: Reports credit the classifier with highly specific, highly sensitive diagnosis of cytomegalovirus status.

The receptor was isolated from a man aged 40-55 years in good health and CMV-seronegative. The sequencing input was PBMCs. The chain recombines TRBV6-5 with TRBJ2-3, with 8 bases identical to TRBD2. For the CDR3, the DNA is TGTGCCAGCATCCCGGCGGGGGGACGGGGCACGCAGTATTTT. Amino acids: CASIPAGGRGTQYF.